Listed below are T cell receptor beta chains from one sample, sequenced in a study of identifying expanded T cells in peripheral blood. Assay: immunoSEQ multiplex PCR; the TCRdb copy retains only in-frame clones and omits some. The data hold approximately 57,000 clones, with roughly nine tenths observed a single time. Sequenced input: blood. The receptors stem from a person between 18 and 69 years old in good health. The CDR3 runs from the conserved cysteine through the conserved F or W. Fields, in order: D gene, clone size, J gene, V gene, CDR3 protein, CDR3 DNA. The D gene is left open where the match is weak. A row's size may be missing; if present it is once, few, many or a size class.

>.|few|TRBJ2-5|TRBV5-6
CASSFRDPGETQYF
TGTGCCAGCAGCTTCCGGGACCCGGGCGAGACCCAGTACTTC
>.|once|TRBJ2-1|TRBV10-3
CAISESMAAGSYNEQFF
TGTGCCATCAGTGAGTCAATGGCGGCGGGGAGTTACAATGAGCAGTTCTTC
>.|once|TRBJ2-5|TRBV6-5
CASSYFGETQYF
TGTGCCAGCAGTTATTTCGGGGAAACCCAGTACTTC
>.|.|TRBJ2-3|TRBV7-8
CASSLSGSGTQYF
TGTGCCAGCAGCTTGAGCGGGTCGGGTACGCAGTATTTT
>TRBD2|.|TRBJ2-6|TRBV4-1
CASSVVSLLAGANGANVLTF
TGCGCCAGCAGCGTCGTCTCCTTGCTAGCGGGAGCGAATGGGGCCAACGTCCTGACTTTC
>.|once|TRBJ2-7|TRBV18
CASSPAGNEQYF
TGTGCCAGCTCACCTGCCGGGAACGAGCAGTACTTC
>.|.|TRBJ1-2|TRBV4-3
CASSQLVYGEGYTF
TGCGCCAGCAGCCAATTAGTTTATGGGGAGGGCTACACCTTC
>.|.|TRBJ2-7|TRBV5-1
CASSLGPGQTYEQYF
TGCGCCAGCAGCTTGGGACCGGGACAAACTTACGAGCAGTACTTC
>.|.|TRBJ2-4|TRBV7-9
CASSFPGSQAKNIQYF
TGTGCCAGCAGCTTCCCGGGCTCACAAGCCAAAAACATTCAGTACTTC
>.|.|TRBJ2-1|TRBV9
CASSAGVVFGNEQFF
TGTGCCAGCAGCGCAGGGGTTGTATTCGGCAATGAGCAGTTCTTC
>.|.|TRBJ2-3|TRBV2
CASRVATDTQYF
TGTGCCAGCAGAGTGGCGACAGATACGCAGTATTTT
>.|.|TRBJ2-3|TRBV11-3
CASSPAGGSTDTQYF
TGTGCCAGCAGCCCTGCTGGTGGAAGCACAGATACGCAGTATTTT
>.|.|TRBJ1-2|TRBV29-1
CSASGGNYGYTF
TGCAGCGCCTCTGGGGGTAACTATGGCTACACCTTC
>TRBD1|few|TRBJ1-2|TRBV6-1
CASSNRGGRGYTF
TGTGCCAGCAGTAACAGGGGAGGGCGTGGCTACACCTTC
>TRBD2|.|TRBJ2-1|TRBV5-4
CASSLAWLAGSGYNEQFF
TGTGCCAGCAGCTTGGCCTGGCTAGCGGGATCGGGCTACAATGAGCAGTTCTTC
>.|.|TRBJ1-2|TRBV19
CASSPGRYGYTF
TGTGCCAGTAGTCCAGGCCGGTATGGCTACACCTTC
>.|.|TRBJ1-2|TRBV7-8
CASSHETAYYGYTF
TGTGCCAGCAGCCATGAAACAGCCTACTATGGCTACACCTTC
>TRBD1|.|TRBJ1-2|TRBV13
CASSLEDRFTFYGYTF
TGTGCCAGCAGCTTAGAGGACAGGTTCACCTTCTATGGCTACACCTTC
>TRBD2|.|TRBJ2-7|TRBV27
CASLRTSGNRYEQYF
TGTGCCAGCTTGAGGACTAGCGGGAATCGCTACGAGCAGTACTTC
>TRBD1|.|TRBJ1-1|TRBV12-5
CASGWTGILGTEAFF
TGTGCTAGTGGTTGGACAGGGATCTTGGGCACTGAAGCTTTCTTT
>TRBD2|.|TRBJ2-7|TRBV7-6
CASSLGGSGSFNEQYF
TGTGCCAGCAGCTTAGGGGGTAGCGGGAGTTTCAACGAGCAGTACTTC
>.|.|TRBJ1-2|TRBV5-6
CASTFAPPTASMGGYTF
TGTGCCAGCACCTTCGCGCCACCGACCGCGTCGATGGGTGGCTACACCTTC
>TRBD1|.|TRBJ1-2|TRBV7-6
CASSLETGSRGYTF
TGTGCCAGCAGCCTAGAGACAGGGAGTAGAGGCTACACCTTC
>.|.|TRBJ2-5|TRBV10-1
CASSESGLETQYF
TGCGCCAGCAGTGAGTCCGGTTTGGAGACCCAGTACTTC